This T cell receptor (beta chain) was profiled in a study of human T cells and chemical hapten exposure. The overall study: Patients were given diphenylcyclopropenone on the scalp weekly across the approximately 26-week study. Small pooled library volume differences mainly caused per-sample TCR yield variation. General study results and limits: PT1 expanded TCR numbers rose with patch test score.

The library tagged individual cDNA molecules with unique molecular identifiers. TCRdb re-analysed the RACE reads in MiXCR, keeping a single row per CDR3 protein. The profile shows 180,000 or so distinct CDR3 sequences, about 14% of them singletons. This clonotype appeared once. What it binds is unknown. The sample's time point: patch test 1, 2 weeks after DPC sensitization. The treatment is: therapeutic diphenylcyclopropenone sensitization with weekly scalp DPC. The CDR3 is 17 residues long. The trim removed 5 bases at V and 0 bases at J, leaving 7 bases unmatched. The germline CDR1 and CDR2 sequences are SGHVS and FNYEAQ.

Here the sequenced sample was whole blood, taken in connection with sensitization to the hapten diphenylcyclopropenone (DPC). V and J are TRBV7-6 and TRBJ2-6, with 7 positions matching TRBD1. The receptor was isolated from a woman younger than 45 with alopecia areata. Some clones in this sample may be carry-over from other donors' samples. The CDR3 here is CASSPRDSLSGANVLTF. The DNA for the CDR3 is TGTGCCAGCAGCCCCCGGGACAGCCTCTCTGGGGCCAACGTCCTGACTTTC.